The rows below give T cell receptor beta chains drawn from one sample of a study of T cells after yellow fever vaccination. TCRdb fed the 5' RACE reads into MiXCR, producing one record per CDR3 protein. The sample records around 250,000 distinct CDR3 sequences, roughly 5.2% being singletons. Source: CD4+ T cells sorted from PBMCs, taken on the day of the yellow fever booster vaccination. These TCRs come from a man younger than 30 who received the YFV17D yellow fever vaccine. The CDR3 runs from the conserved cysteine through the conserved F or W. The order of the fields is CDR3 DNA, CDR3 protein, D gene, V gene, J gene, clone size. The D gene is left open where the match is weak. Clone size is given for some rows only: seen once, a few or many times, or a class if the clone is expanded.

TGCGCCAGCAGCCAAGATCAGGGACAGCCTACGAGCTACACCTTC	CASSQDQGQPTSYTF	TRBD1	TRBV4-3	TRBJ1-2	many
TGCGCCAGCCGTTATGCGGGGGGAGACACCGGGGAGCTGTTTTTT	CASRYAGGDTGELFF	TRBD2	TRBV5-1	TRBJ2-2	.
TGTGCCAGCGCTCGGACGGTGTCCTCTGGGGCCAACGTCCTGACTTTC	CASARTVSSGANVLTF	.	TRBV6-1	TRBJ2-6	.
TGCAGCGTTGACAGGCCGGGGGGCCTGACAGATACGCAGTATTTT	CSVDRPGGLTDTQYF	.	TRBV29-1	TRBJ2-3	many
TGTGCCAGCAGTGAATATCCTTGGGGTGGCTACACCTTC	CASSEYPWGGYTF	.	TRBV25-1	TRBJ1-2	.
TGTGCCAGCAGCCAAGATGTGTTGAGAGGGTACAATGAGCAGTTCTTC	CASSQDVLRGYNEQFF	.	TRBV3-1	TRBJ2-1	few
TGTGCCAGCAGTTTATCGGAGAACACGCAGTATTTT	CASSLSENTQYF	.	TRBV28	TRBJ2-3	many
TGTGCCAGCAGCCAGGCCTCGACTAGATCCCATGAGCAGTTCTTC	CASSQASTRSHEQFF	.	TRBV4-2	TRBJ2-1	few
TGTGCCATCAGTGGCCCGGGACAGGGGGCTGGAAACACCATATATTTT	CAISGPGQGAGNTIYF	TRBD1	TRBV10-3	TRBJ1-3	many
TGTGCCAGCAGCATACCGACAGTTAGGTCCAATTCACCCCTCCACTTT	CASSIPTVRSNSPLHF	.	TRBV11-2	TRBJ1-6	few
TGTGCCAGCAGTGGACAGGCGAGCTCCTATAATTCACCCCTCCACTTT	CASSGQASSYNSPLHF	TRBD1	TRBV27	TRBJ1-6	many
TGTGCCAGCAGTTATACAGGACGGGGGGTCTATGGCTACACCTTC	CASSYTGRGVYGYTF	.	TRBV12-3/TRBV12-4	TRBJ1-2	.
TGTGCCAGCAGCTCGACGATCGGCTACACCTTC	CASSSTIGYTF	.	TRBV5-4	TRBJ1-2	.
TGCGCCAGCAGTGTTGGACAGGGCACTGAAGCTTTCTTT	CASSVGQGTEAFF	TRBD1	TRBV10-1	TRBJ1-1	many
TGTGCCAGCAGTTACATGTTGCCGAGATTCAACTATGGCTACACCTTC	CASSYMLPRFNYGYTF	.	TRBV6-2/TRBV6-3	TRBJ1-2	few
TGTGCCATCAGCCGGGACATCCTAAATTCACCCCTCCACTTT	CAISRDILNSPLHF	.	TRBV10-3	TRBJ1-6	.
TGCGCCAGCAGCTTGGACGGCCAGGGTTACGAGCAGTACTTC	CASSLDGQGYEQYF	.	TRBV5-1	TRBJ2-7	few
TGTGCCAGCAGCGTAGGGGTTGGGGGGCAAGGGGCGTTT	CASSVGVGGQGAF	.	TRBV7-8	TRBJ1-1	many
TGTGCCAGCAGCTTTTTGGTCGGCTACACCTTC	CASSFLVGYTF	.	TRBV5-8	TRBJ1-2	.
TGTGCCAGCAGCTCACTAGTGCAAGAGACCCAGTACTTC	CASSSLVQETQYF	.	TRBV5-6	TRBJ2-5	few
TGCGCCAGCAGCGCGCAGGGGGGTGTCAACGAGCAGTACTTC	CASSAQGGVNEQYF	.	TRBV5-1	TRBJ2-7	.
TGTGCCAGCAGTTACACTCAAAGTCGGGCCACCTACGAGCAGTACTTC	CASSYTQSRATYEQYF	.	TRBV6-2/TRBV6-3	TRBJ2-7	many
TGTGCCAGCAGTTACTCAGGGACACAAGAGACCCAGTACTTC	CASSYSGTQETQYF	.	TRBV6-2/TRBV6-3	TRBJ2-5	few
TGTGCCAGCAGTTCCCAGGGGGCCCGAGATGAAAAACTGTTTTTT	CASSSQGARDEKLFF	TRBD1	TRBV2	TRBJ1-4	.
TGTGCCAGCACTGAGTGGGGCCTGAACACTGAAGCTTTCTTT	CASTEWGLNTEAFF	.	TRBV6-1	TRBJ1-1	few